The 10 T cell receptor beta chains listed next were all sequenced from one sample in a study of early T cells in non-severe SARS-CoV-2 infection (dated by TCRdb to the early 2020s). The library came from 5' RACE. The sample was run on a NextSeq 500. The public reads were run again by TCRdb, first through fastp at Q25 and then through MiXCR, and only productive beta chains were kept. All rows with the same CDR3 protein become a single entry with the most common DNA and genes. The sample data list 26,000 or so distinct CDR3 sequences, and under 5% of these were observed just once. The ten largest clones add up to 6.2% of the sample. Sequencing used whole blood. The source of these receptors is an adult who was a healthcare worker with PCR-confirmed SARS-CoV-2 infection or an uninfected control (not recorded which).

CDR3 DNA sequence: TGTGCCAGCAGTTTAGCAGGGGGCGCCTCCTACGAGCAGTACTTC. Protein sequence: CASSLAGGASYEQYF. The chain uses TRBV12-3 or TRBV12-4 and TRBJ2-7; TRBD1 aligns across 7 bases. The trim removed 0 bases at V and 0 bases at J, leaving 2 bases unmatched. This CDR3 contains 15 residues.

This clonotype was seen repeatedly, ten times or more. The V gene is TRBV6-2 or TRBV6-3, the J gene TRBJ1-1; 9 bases match TRBD1. The V gene's germline CDR1 is MNHEY and CDR2 SVGEGT. The CDR3 runs to 16 residues. The V segment lost 2 bases and the J segment 4 bases; nucleotides outside the gene matches: 8. This CDR3 is CASSYAGQGLGTEAFF. The CDR3 nucleotides read TGTGCCAGCAGTTACGCGGGACAGGGTTTGGGCACTGAAGCTTTCTTT.

This clonotype was seen repeatedly, ten times or more. This sequence joins TRBV7-9 and TRBJ1-2, with no clear D. Germline V CDR1 and CDR2: SEHNR, FQNEAQ (reference sequence). Trimming stripped 1 base from V and 0 bases from J, with 3 bases between. This CDR3 region has 13 residues. DNA of the CDR3: TGTGCCAGCAGCTTAGGAACTAACTATGGCTACACCTTC. As protein: CASSLGTNYGYTF.

The chain links TRBV6-2 or TRBV6-3 to TRBJ2-1; D remains ambiguous. V dropped 6 bases and J dropped 2 bases, with 11 bases sitting between them. This CDR3 comprises 14 residues. Germline loops: CDR1 MNHEY, CDR2 SVGEGT. The CDR3 bases are TGTGCCAGCAGCCCCGGATTAGCCTACAATGAGCAGTTCTTC. Protein product: CASSPGLAYNEQFF.

Many counts were recorded for this clonotype. The CDR3 loop is CASSPRETQYF. Here the CDR3 DNA reads TGTGCCAGCTCACCACGAGAGACCCAGTACTTC. V usage is TRBV18 and J usage is TRBJ2-5; no definite D call. The V end lost 1 base, the J end lost 4 bases, and 1 base lay between the germline ends. The CDR3 totals 11 residues. Germline V lookup: CDR1 KGHSH, CDR2 LQKENI.

There are many counts of this clonotype. The chain uses TRBV5-1 and TRBJ1-1, with D unresolved. CDR3 length: 13 residues. The ends were cut back, 1 base at V and 1 base at J, with 5 bases in the middle. Germline V gives CDR1 SGHRS, CDR2 YFSETQ. This chain's CDR3 is CASSLNQNTEAFF. The CDR3, as DNA: TGCGCCAGCAGCTTGAACCAGAACACTGAAGCTTTCTTT.

This clonotype occurred many times. V usage is TRBV28 and J usage is TRBJ2-3; no reliable D call. Between the trimmed V and J ends, which lost 5 bases and 2 bases, there was a span of 11 bases. The CDR3 runs 14 residues. Germline CDR1 is MDHEN and CDR2 is SYDVKM. In DNA, the CDR3 is TGTGCCAGCAGTGCTGGTCATACCACAGATACGCAGTATTTT. Protein product: CASSAGHTTDTQYF.

This clonotype was counted ten times or more. The rearrangement links TRBV25-1 to TRBJ1-4; possible D gene TRBD1, 5 bases. Germline CDR1 and CDR2: MGHDK and SYGVNS. The CDR3 has 13 residues. With 5 bases removed from V and 5 bases from J, the gap between germline ends came to 9 bases. CDR3 sequence reads: CASSRDLNEKLFF. The CDR3 nucleotides read TGTGCCAGCAGTCGGGACCTAAATGAAAAACTGTTTTTT.

In this sample, this clonotype turned up many times. The V call is TRBV3-1, the J call TRBJ1-1; 12 bases line up with TRBD1. Losses at the gene ends were 3 bases for V and 7 bases for J; bases not matched to a gene: 12. Germline V gene data show CDR1 as LGHDT and CDR2 as YNNKEL (reference sequence). The CDR3 sequence is 17 residues long. Written as DNA, the CDR3 is TGTGCCAGCAGCCAGGTGGGACAGGGGGCCCGAGGGGTTGAAGCTTTCTTT. Translated: CASSQVGQGARGVEAFF.

This clonotype is deemed medium-sized (0.01 to 0.1%). This chain uses TRBV7-3 with TRBJ2-1; 10 bases match TRBD2. Germline V lookup: CDR1 SGHTA, CDR2 FQGTGA. CDR3 size: 15 residues. Trimming at V came to 5 bases and at J to 3 bases, leaving 4 bases not matched to a gene. The CDR3 coding sequence is TGTGCCAGCAGCGTTCTAGCGGGAGACTACAATGAGCAGTTCTTC. Its translation: CASSVLAGDYNEQFF.